The source of this T cell receptor (beta chain) is a study of neoadjuvant nivolumab and ipilimumab in lung cancer. Only in-frame clones appear in the TCRdb table, and some are missing; sequencing was by immunoSEQ multiplex PCR. Among some 6,900 clones listed, approximately 91% were seen once. The sequencing here drew on tumor tissue, taken after neoadjuvant nivolumab, alone or with ipilimumab, at or shortly before surgery. The sequence came from an adult with non-small cell lung cancer. Some clones in this sample may be carry-over from other donors' samples.

CDR3 nucleotide sequence: TGTGCCAGCAGCAGCAGCGGGAGAAGGTACGAGCAGTACTTC. Its translation: CASSSSGRRYEQYF. This chain joins TRBV7-2 and TRBJ2-7, with TRBD2 identical over 8 bases. In germline, CDR1 is SGHTA, CDR2 FQGNSA. J lost 4 bases, V lost 5 bases, and 7 bases had no gene match. The CDR3 covers 14 residues. Full variable domain (rest looked up from reference TRBV7-2 and TRBJ2-7): GAGVSQSPSNKVTEKGKDVELRCDPISGHTALYWYRQSLGQGLEFLIYFQGNSAPDKSGLPSDRFSAERTGGSVSTLTIQRTQQEDSAVYLCASSSSGRRYEQYFGPGTRLTVT.